Listed below are T cell receptor beta chains from one sample, sequenced in a study of T cell responses to AZD1222 COVID-19 vaccine. Data came from immunoSEQ multiplex PCR; TCRdb stores just in-frame clones and leaves some out. In the table there are 150,000 to 200,000 clones, 85% to 95% of which are singletons. This material consisted of peripheral blood, taken on day 0 of AZD1222 vaccination. Every receptor here comes from an adult in good health. Each CDR3 is given with its conserved first and last residue. D genes are given only for firm matches. Some rows mark clone size as missing; the rest say once, few, many or name a class of expanded clone.

clone_size j_call d_call v_call cdr3_nt cdr3_aa
many TRBJ1-3 . TRBV18 TGTGCCAGCTCACCACTCCTCGCTCGGCCCTCTGGAAACACCATATATTTT CASSPLLARPSGNTIYF
. TRBJ1-2 . TRBV6-5 TGTGCCAGCAGTTACGCGTATTCTAACTATGGCTACACCTTC CASSYAYSNYGYTF
. TRBJ1-3 . TRBV5-4 TGTGCCAGCAGCACCAACACAGGGACCAACACCATATATTTT CASSTNTGTNTIYF
. TRBJ1-5 . TRBV6-5 TGTGCCAGCAGTTACGACAGCGGTCGAAATCAGCCCCAGCATTTT CASSYDSGRNQPQHF
. TRBJ1-1 . TRBV12-3/TRBV12-4 TGTGCCAGCAGGATCGGAGGGTCTGAAGCTTTCTTT CASRIGGSEAFF
. TRBJ2-7 . TRBV14 TGTGCCAGCAGCCAGCGACACGTCGTGTCCTACGAGCAGTACTTC CASSQRHVVSYEQYF
. TRBJ2-1 . TRBV27 TGTGCCAGCAGTGGGGGCCGGAACTCCTACAATGAGCAGTTCTTC CASSGGRNSYNEQFF
. TRBJ2-1 TRBD2 TRBV5-6 TGTGCCAGCAGCTTACGGACTAGCGGGAGGATCGGGGAGCAGTTCTTC CASSLRTSGRIGEQFF
. TRBJ1-1 . TRBV4-1 TGCGCCAGCAGCCGGACCGGACAGTTGAACACTGAAGCTTTCTTT CASSRTGQLNTEAFF
. TRBJ1-2 TRBD1 TRBV7-9 TGTGCCAGCAGCCCCGGACAGGGGAATTATGGCTACACCTTC CASSPGQGNYGYTF
. TRBJ1-6 . TRBV3-1/TRBV3-2 TGTGCCAGCCAGTTGGGAGGAACCTATAATTCACCCCTCCACTTT CASQLGGTYNSPLHF
. TRBJ2-3 TRBD1 TRBV5-1 TGCGCCAGCAGTTCACAGGGGTGGATAGATACGCAGTATTTT CASSSQGWIDTQYF
. TRBJ2-1 TRBD2 TRBV7-8 TGTGCCAGCAGCGTTTTTCCCGGGACTGGTAGGGTCGGGAGGGAGCGCAATGAGCAGTTCTTC CASSVFPGTGRVGRERNEQFF
. TRBJ1-2 . TRBV11-2 TGTGCCAGCGCGGCGGACTATGGCTACACCTTC CASAADYGYTF
. TRBJ1-1 . TRBV5-6 TGTGCCAGCACCCCGGGATGGGCACGAATGAACACTGAAGCTTTCTTT CASTPGWARMNTEAFF
. TRBJ1-6 TRBD1 TRBV18 TGTGCCAGCTCACCGCGGACAGGAGAGGGATCACCCCTCCACTTT CASSPRTGEGSPLHF
. TRBJ1-3 TRBD1 TRBV18 TGTGCCAGCTCCTTGGGACAGTCCTCTGGAAACACCATATATTTT CASSLGQSSGNTIYF
. TRBJ1-2 . TRBV12-5 TGTGCTAGTGGTTCATCGACTGTACTTTATGGCTACACCTTC CASGSSTVLYGYTF
. TRBJ2-1 TRBD2 TRBV2 TGTGCAGCGGGGCAGGGTAATTCAGGTGAGCAGTTCTTC CAAGQGNSGEQFF
. TRBJ2-4 . TRBV4-2 TGTGCCAGCAGCCAAGAGGGTTTAGCTTTAGCCAAAAACATTCAGTACTTC CASSQEGLALAKNIQYF
. TRBJ2-1 . TRBV13 TGTGCCAGCAGCTTAGGACTGAATGAGCAGTTCTTC CASSLGLNEQFF
. TRBJ2-5 TRBD1 TRBV30 TGTGCCTGGAGTGCAAGACAGGGCTTCGGGGAGACCCAGTACTTC CAWSARQGFGETQYF
. TRBJ2-2 . TRBV19 TGTGCCAGTATACGGAGGGGGAGCGAGATGCCCGGGGAGCTGTTTTTT CASIRRGSEMPGELFF
. TRBJ2-7 TRBD1 TRBV3-1/TRBV3-2 TGTGCCAGCAGCCAACCGGACAGGGCCGAGCAGTACTTC CASSQPDRAEQYF
. TRBJ1-5 . TRBV7-9 TGTGCCAGCAGTCACGGGAGCCAGCCCCAGCATTTT CASSHGSQPQHF
. TRBJ2-2 TRBD2 TRBV12-3/TRBV12-4 TGTGCCAGCAGTCTAGCGGGAGTCGGGGAGCTGTTTTTT CASSLAGVGELFF
once TRBJ1-6 TRBD1 TRBV2 TGTGCCAGCAGTGAACAGGGGGCCTATTCACCCCTCCACTTT CASSEQGAYSPLHF
once TRBJ1-3 . TRBV11-2 TGTGCCAGCAGCTTAGGACGGGGGAACACCATATATTTT CASSLGRGNTIYF
. TRBJ2-3 . TRBV30 TGTGCCTGGAGTGTACCGTGGGGCACAGATACGCAGTATTTT CAWSVPWGTDTQYF
. TRBJ1-5 TRBD1 TRBV18 TGTGCCAGCTCTCCTGGACAGGGGGAACTACCGCATTTT CASSPGQGELPHF
. TRBJ2-5 . TRBV10-3 TGTGCCATCAGTGAACCGCAGGTCAGCGGGGAGACCCAGTACTTC CAISEPQVSGETQYF
. TRBJ1-5 . TRBV27 TGTGCCAGCAGTTTATTGGGGATCAATCAGCCCCAGCATTTT CASSLLGINQPQHF
. TRBJ1-6 . TRBV23-1 TGCGCCAGCAGTCAATCCGGCAGACCTTCACCCCTCCACTTT CASSQSGRPSPLHF
. TRBJ2-3 . TRBV27 TGTGCCAACAAAACCCATGTACGCACAGATACGCAGTATTTT CANKTHVRTDTQYF
. TRBJ2-7 . TRBV18 TGTGCCAGCTCACCTTTCGCAGGGGAGTCAGACGAGCAGTACTTC CASSPFAGESDEQYF
. TRBJ1-1 . TRBV7-9 TGTGCCAGCAGCTTGGGCGAAAAAGACTTGGGGAACACTGAAGCTTTCTTT CASSLGEKDLGNTEAFF
. TRBJ1-5 . TRBV10-2 TGCGCCAGCAGTGAGTCGACGCGCAATCAGCCCCAGCATTTT CASSESTRNQPQHF
. TRBJ2-1 . TRBV7-9 TGTGCCAGCAGCCCAAGAGGAGCGGGCTACAATGAGCAGTTCTTC CASSPRGAGYNEQFF
. TRBJ1-1 . TRBV5-1 TGCGCCAGCAGCTTTGGGGAAAGGTTTAATACTGAAGCTTTCTTT CASSFGERFNTEAFF
. TRBJ1-5 . TRBV4-1 TGCGCCAGCAGCCAAGTTCTGGCGTCGGGCAATCAGCCCCAGCATTTT CASSQVLASGNQPQHF